This T cell receptor (beta chain) derives from a study of post-analysis software for immune sequencing data. General study results and limits: When patients were compared with controls, about five TRBV segments were more frequent, TRBV5-6, TRBV5-1 and TRBV20-1 among them.

Incorporated into the TCR beta cDNA libraries were unique molecular identifiers, which served to reduce PCR and sequencing biases. TCRdb analysed the PCR reads with MiXCR anew, one entry per CDR3 protein. The sample carries approximately 440,000 distinct CDR3 sequences, roughly 46% recorded once. The germline CDR1 and CDR2 sequences are MNHEY and SVGAGI. The CDR3 totals 13 residues. V shed 8 bases, J shed 2 bases, and the junction held 6 bases outside the gene matches. The sample holds a few counts of this clonotype. The target antigen is unknown. This chain connects TRBV6-5 to TRBJ2-7, with TRBD1 matching over 7 bases. Specimen: blood. The sequence came from a girl aged 10 to 17 with multiple sclerosis. DNA of the CDR3: TGTGCCAGCCGGACAGGTTTAACCTACGAGCAGTACTTC. It specifies CASRTGLTYEQYF.